The rows below give T cell receptor beta chains drawn from one sample of a study of blood T cell repertoires in COVID-19. Sequencing was performed with immunoSEQ multiplex PCR; in TCRdb, only in-frame clones are kept and a portion is missing. Of about 110,000 clones in the sample, around 82% were seen once. The sequenced material came from peripheral blood. All receptors derive from a human donor in a cohort sampled during active or convalescent COVID-19. Both conserved end residues are part of each CDR3. Fields, in order: V gene, clone size, D gene, J gene, CDR3 DNA, CDR3 protein. The D gene is left open where the match is weak. Clone size, where shown, is once, few, many, or a class for clones that have expanded.

>TRBV28|.|.|TRBJ1-5
TGTGCCAGCAGTTCCCTAGTGGACAGATATAGCAATCAGCCCCAGCATTTT
CASSSLVDRYSNQPQHF
>TRBV28|.|.|TRBJ2-5
TGTGCCAGCAGTTTCAGGGTTCTAGCGAGTATGGAGACCCAGTACTTC
CASSFRVLASMETQYF
>TRBV4-3|few|TRBD2|TRBJ2-3
TGCGCCAGCAGCCAAGCGCTAGCGGGGGCCAGGGCAGATACGCAGTATTTT
CASSQALAGARADTQYF
>TRBV5-1|.|.|TRBJ1-1
TGCGCCAGCAGCTTGTATGGGGGGAGTCGAACTGAAGCTTTCTTT
CASSLYGGSRTEAFF
>TRBV9|.|TRBD2|TRBJ2-5
TGTGCCAGCAGCCCCGGGGGGGGCCACGAGACCCAGTACTTC
CASSPGGGHETQYF
>TRBV7-9|.|.|TRBJ2-1
TGTGCCAGCAGTCCGGGACAACTTTACAATGAGCAGTTCTTC
CASSPGQLYNEQFF
>TRBV6-4|.|TRBD1|TRBJ1-2
TGTGCCAGCAGAGATACAGGGGTATTGAACTATGGCTACACCTTC
CASRDTGVLNYGYTF
>TRBV30|.|.|TRBJ2-5
TGTGCCTGGAGTGTACGCCAAGGGGTGAGGACCCAGTACTTC
CAWSVRQGVRTQYF
>TRBV6-9|.|TRBD1|TRBJ1-4
TGTGCCAGCAGTAAACAGGGGGTAGGGTTGGACGAAAAACTGTTTTTT
CASSKQGVGLDEKLFF
>TRBV10-3|.|TRBD1|TRBJ2-1
TGTGCCATCAGTGGCCAGGGGGCTCCCTACAATGAGCAGTTCTTC
CAISGQGAPYNEQFF
>TRBV30|.|.|TRBJ2-5
TGTGCCTGGAGTGGCTGGAGGACGTACCAAGAGACCCAGTACTTC
CAWSGWRTYQETQYF
>TRBV4-2|few|TRBD2|TRBJ2-1
TGTGCCAGCAGCCAAGATAGGACTAGCTTTGATGAGCAGTTCTTC
CASSQDRTSFDEQFF
>TRBV5-1|.|TRBD1|TRBJ1-2
TGCGCCAGCAGCTTGAGTAGTACAGGGGCTAACTATGGCTACACCTTC
CASSLSSTGANYGYTF
>TRBV27|.|TRBD2|TRBJ2-7
TGTGCCAGCACACCGCATCTCGATGAGGAAAAATGTGCGGGGGGAGGCCACGAGCAGTACTTC
CASTPHLDEEKCAGGGHEQYF
>TRBV20-1|.|.|TRBJ2-7
TGCAGTGCTAGTCGAGTTGAGGGCAGGGGAGACGAGCAGTACTTC
CSASRVEGRGDEQYF
>TRBV7-2|.|TRBD1|TRBJ1-1
TGTGCCAGCAGCCCAAGGACAGGCTTGAGTGCTGAAGCTTTCTTT
CASSPRTGLSAEAFF
>TRBV6-5|once|TRBD1|TRBJ2-2
TGTGCCAGCAGTTCTGGACAGGGGGCCCCGGGGGAGCTGTTTTTT
CASSSGQGAPGELFF
>TRBV25-1|.|.|TRBJ2-2
TGTGCCAGCAGTGAATACTGGAACACCGGGGAGCTGTTTTTT
CASSEYWNTGELFF
>TRBV29-1|.|TRBD2|TRBJ2-3
TGCAGCTTTCGAACTAGCGGAATCTCACGTGCAGATACGCAGTATTTT
CSFRTSGISRADTQYF
>TRBV30|.|TRBD1|TRBJ1-4
TGTGCCTGGAGTGCGGCGGTGACAGGGAGTGGTGAAAAACTGTTTTTT
CAWSAAVTGSGEKLFF
>TRBV10-1|once|.|TRBJ1-1
TGCGCCAGCAGTGGTTCGGGGAGGACTGAAGCTTTCTTT
CASSGSGRTEAFF
>TRBV10-2|.|TRBD2|TRBJ2-3
TGCGCCAGCGGCGGCCGGGGGGAAGCAGATACGCAGTATTTT
CASGGRGEADTQYF
>TRBV6-2/TRBV6-3|.|TRBD1|TRBJ2-3
TGTGCCAGCAGTCCCCTAGGACAGGGGCCGAGGTATTTT
CASSPLGQGPRYF